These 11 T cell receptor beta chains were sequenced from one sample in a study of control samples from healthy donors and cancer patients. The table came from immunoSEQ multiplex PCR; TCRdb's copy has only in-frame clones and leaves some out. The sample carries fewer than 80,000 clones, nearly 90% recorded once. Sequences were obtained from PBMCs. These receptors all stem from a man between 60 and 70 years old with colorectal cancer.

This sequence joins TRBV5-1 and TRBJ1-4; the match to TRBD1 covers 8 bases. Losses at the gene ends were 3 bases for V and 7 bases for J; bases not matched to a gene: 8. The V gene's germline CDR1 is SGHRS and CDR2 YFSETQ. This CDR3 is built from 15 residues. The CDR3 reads CASSWTGTQAEKLFF. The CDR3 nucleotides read TGCGCCAGCAGCTGGACAGGGACGCAGGCTGAAAAACTGTTTTTT.

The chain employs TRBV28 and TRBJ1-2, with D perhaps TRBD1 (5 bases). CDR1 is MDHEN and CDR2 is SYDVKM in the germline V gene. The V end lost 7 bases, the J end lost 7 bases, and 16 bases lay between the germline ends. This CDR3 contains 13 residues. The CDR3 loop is CASILAGGVGYTF. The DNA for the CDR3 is TGTGCCAGCATACTGGCCGGGGGGGTTGGCTACACCTTC.

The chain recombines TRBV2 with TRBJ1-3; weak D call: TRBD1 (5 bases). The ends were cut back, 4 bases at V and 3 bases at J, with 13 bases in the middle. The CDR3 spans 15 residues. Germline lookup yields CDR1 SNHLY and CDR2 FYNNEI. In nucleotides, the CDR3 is TGTGCCAGCAGTGCCGGGACCAGTTATGGAAACACCATATATTTT. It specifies CASSAGTSYGNTIYF.

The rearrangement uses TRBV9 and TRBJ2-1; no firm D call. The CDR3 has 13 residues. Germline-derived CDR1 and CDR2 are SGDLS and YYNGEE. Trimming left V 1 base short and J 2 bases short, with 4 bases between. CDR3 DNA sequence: TGTGCCAGCAGCGTAAGTACCTACAATGAGCAGTTCTTC. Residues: CASSVSTYNEQFF.

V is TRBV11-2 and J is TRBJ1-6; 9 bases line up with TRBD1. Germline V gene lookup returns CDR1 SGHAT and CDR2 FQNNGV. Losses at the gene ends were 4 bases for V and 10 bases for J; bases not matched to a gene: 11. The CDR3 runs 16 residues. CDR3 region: CASSSRPGQGDSPLHF. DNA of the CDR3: TGTGCCAGCAGCTCCAGACCGGGACAGGGCGACTCACCCCTCCACTTT.

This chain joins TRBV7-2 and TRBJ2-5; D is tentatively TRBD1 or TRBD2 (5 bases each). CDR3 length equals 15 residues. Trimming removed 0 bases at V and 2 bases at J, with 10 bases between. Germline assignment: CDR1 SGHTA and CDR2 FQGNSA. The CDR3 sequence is CASSLAPGRQETQYF. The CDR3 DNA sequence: TGTGCCAGCAGCTTAGCCCCGGGACGGCAAGAGACCCAGTACTTC.

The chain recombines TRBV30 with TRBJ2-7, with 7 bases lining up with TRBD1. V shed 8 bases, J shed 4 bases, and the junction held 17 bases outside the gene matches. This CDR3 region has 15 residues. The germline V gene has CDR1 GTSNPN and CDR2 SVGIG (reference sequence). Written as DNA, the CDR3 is TGTGCCGGGCAACGATTAGGACAGGAACGATACGAGCAGTACTTC. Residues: CAGQRLGQERYEQYF.

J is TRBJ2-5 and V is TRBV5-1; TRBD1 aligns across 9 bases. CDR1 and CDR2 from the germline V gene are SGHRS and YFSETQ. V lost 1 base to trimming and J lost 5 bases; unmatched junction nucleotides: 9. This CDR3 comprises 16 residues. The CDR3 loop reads CASSLTTGGMMETQYF. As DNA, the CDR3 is TGCGCCAGCAGCTTGACAACAGGGGGCATGATGGAGACCCAGTACTTC.

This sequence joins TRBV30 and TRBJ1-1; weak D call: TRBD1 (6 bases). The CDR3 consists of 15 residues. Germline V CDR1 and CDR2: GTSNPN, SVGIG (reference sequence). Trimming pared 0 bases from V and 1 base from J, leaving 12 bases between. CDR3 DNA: TGTGCCTGGAGTGTACTAGGACAGAAGAACACTGAAGCTTTCTTT. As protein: CAWSVLGQKNTEAFF.

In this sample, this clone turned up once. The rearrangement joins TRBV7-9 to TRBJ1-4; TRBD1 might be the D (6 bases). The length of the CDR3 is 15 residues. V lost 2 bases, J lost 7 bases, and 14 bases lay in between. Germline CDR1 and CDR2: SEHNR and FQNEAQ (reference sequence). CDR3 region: CASSLPTGIAEKLFF. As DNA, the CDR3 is TGTGCCAGCAGCTTACCAACAGGGATAGCTGAAAAACTGTTTTTT.

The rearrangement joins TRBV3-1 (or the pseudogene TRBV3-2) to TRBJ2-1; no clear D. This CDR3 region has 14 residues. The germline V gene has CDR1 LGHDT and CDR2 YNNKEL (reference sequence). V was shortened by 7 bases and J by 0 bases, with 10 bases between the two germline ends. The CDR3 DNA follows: TGTGCCAGCAACAATAGGAGCTCCTACAATGAGCAGTTCTTC. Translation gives CASNNRSSYNEQFF.